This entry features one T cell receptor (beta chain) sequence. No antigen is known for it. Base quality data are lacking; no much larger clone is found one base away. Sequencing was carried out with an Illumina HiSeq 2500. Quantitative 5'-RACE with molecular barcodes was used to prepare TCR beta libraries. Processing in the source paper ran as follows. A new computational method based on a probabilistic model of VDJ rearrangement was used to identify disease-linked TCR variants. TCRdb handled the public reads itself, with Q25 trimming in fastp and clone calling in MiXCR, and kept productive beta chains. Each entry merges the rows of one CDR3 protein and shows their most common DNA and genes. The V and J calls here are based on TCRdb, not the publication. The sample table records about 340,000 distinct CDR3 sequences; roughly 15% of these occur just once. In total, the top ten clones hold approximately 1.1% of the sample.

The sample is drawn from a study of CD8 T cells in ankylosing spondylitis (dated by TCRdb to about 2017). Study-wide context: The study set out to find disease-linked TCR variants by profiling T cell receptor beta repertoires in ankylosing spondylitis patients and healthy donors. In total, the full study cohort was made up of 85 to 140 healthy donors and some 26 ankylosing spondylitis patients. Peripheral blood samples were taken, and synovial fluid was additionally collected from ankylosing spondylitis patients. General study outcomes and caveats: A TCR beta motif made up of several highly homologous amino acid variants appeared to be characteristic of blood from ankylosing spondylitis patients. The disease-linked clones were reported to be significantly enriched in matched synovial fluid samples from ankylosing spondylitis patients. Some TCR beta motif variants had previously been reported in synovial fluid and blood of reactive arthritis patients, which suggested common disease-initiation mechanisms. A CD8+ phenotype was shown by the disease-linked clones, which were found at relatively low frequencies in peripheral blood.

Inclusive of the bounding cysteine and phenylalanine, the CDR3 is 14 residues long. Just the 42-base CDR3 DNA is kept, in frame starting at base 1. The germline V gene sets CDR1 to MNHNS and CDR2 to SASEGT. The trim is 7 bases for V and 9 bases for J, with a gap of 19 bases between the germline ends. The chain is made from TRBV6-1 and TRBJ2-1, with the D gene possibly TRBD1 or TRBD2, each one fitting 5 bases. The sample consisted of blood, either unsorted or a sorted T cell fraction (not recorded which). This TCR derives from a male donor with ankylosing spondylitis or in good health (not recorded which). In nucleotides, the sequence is TGTGCCAGCACCTCATCCGGGACGGGGATTGAGCAGTTCTTC. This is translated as CASTSSGTGIEQFF.